One sample yielded the 6 T cell receptor beta chains listed below, sequenced in a study of CD8 T cells in ankylosing spondylitis. Overall study results and limits: Blood of patients with ankylosing spondylitis appeared to be characterized by a TCR beta motif of several highly homologous variants.

TCRdb reanalysed the 5' RACE reads using MiXCR and keeps one entry per CDR3 protein. The table has under 450,000 distinct CDR3 sequences, roughly 18% seen once; the top ten hold approximately 1%. Their antigens are not known. The sequencing sample was made of blood, either unsorted or a sorted T cell fraction (not recorded which). Receptors originate from a male donor with ankylosing spondylitis.

This clonotype was detected only a few times. The chain recombines TRBV20-1 with TRBJ2-7; D may match TRBD1 or TRBD2 (5 bases each). This CDR3 has 13 residues. V lost 5 bases, J lost 0 bases, and 11 bases lay in between. Per the germline V gene, CDR1 is DFQATT and CDR2 is SNEGSKA (reference sequence). The CDR3 sequence: CSAWDVPSYEQYF. The CDR3 coding sequence is TGCAGTGCTTGGGACGTCCCCTCCTACGAGCAGTACTTC.

There are a few counts of this clonotype. J is TRBJ2-5 and V is TRBV4-1; 7 positions match TRBD2. The V gene's germline CDR1 is MGHRA and CDR2 YSYEKL. V was pared by 1 base and J by 0 bases, with 8 bases of the junction left unmatched. This CDR3 spans 17 amino acids. This CDR3 is CASSQGPARGYQETQYF. CDR3 nucleotide sequence: TGCGCCAGCAGCCAAGGCCCCGCGCGGGGGTACCAAGAGACCCAGTACTTC.

The chain couples TRBV6-1 to TRBJ1-1, with 9 bases that match TRBD1. There are 12 residues in the CDR3. Trimming at V came to 10 bases and at J to 1 base, leaving 1 base not matched to a gene. CDR1 MNHNS and CDR2 SASEGT come from the germline V gene. CDR3 amino acids: CAKDRGNTEAFF. In DNA, the CDR3 is TGTGCCAAGGACAGGGGGAACACTGAAGCTTTCTTT.

The chain employs TRBV3-1 and TRBJ2-2; D not certain. In germline, CDR1 is LGHDT, CDR2 YNNKEL (reference sequence). Trimming removed 0 bases from V and 7 bases from J, with 6 bases in between. The length of the CDR3 is 13 residues. The DNA for the CDR3 is TGTGCCAGCAGCCAAGATGTTTACGGGGAGCTGTTTTTT. Its protein product is CASSQDVYGELFF.

This clonotype was recorded a few times. The V and J genes are TRBV4-1 and TRBJ2-2; D is unresolved. Germline loops: CDR1 MGHRA, CDR2 YSYEKL. This CDR3 has 15 amino acids. V was cut by 1 base and J by 0 bases, with 6 bases left in between. Written as DNA, the CDR3 is TGCGCCAGCAGCCAAGCACCTACGAACACCGGGGAGCTGTTTTTT. Translating gives CASSQAPTNTGELFF.

The chain combines TRBV20-1 with TRBJ2-7; the D is unclear. Germline values: CDR1 DFQATT, CDR2 SNEGSKA (reference sequence). The V end was cut by 0 bases, the J end by 3 bases, with 12 bases between. This CDR3 spans 14 amino acids. DNA for the CDR3: TGCAGTGCTAGAGAGGAAGTAGCTGGCTACGAGCAGTACTTC. Protein sequence: CSAREEVAGYEQYF.